These 19 T cell receptor beta chains came from one sample sequenced in a study of blood T cell repertoires in COVID-19. Profiled with immunoSEQ multiplex PCR; TCRdb holds only in-frame clones, not every one. The sample contains 120,000 or so clones, roughly 83% of which appear only once. Sequencing used peripheral blood. All receptors come from a woman in her forties or fifties with acute or convalescent COVID-19.

This chain connects TRBV5-4 to TRBJ2-2; 14 bases fit TRBD2. Germline CDR1 and CDR2: SGHNT and YYREEE (reference sequence). CDR3 size: 15 residues. Trimming cost V 4 bases and J 6 bases; bases outside gene matches: 2. The CDR3 protein is CASSGTSGGPGELFF. CDR3 DNA sequence: TGTGCCAGCAGCGGGACTAGCGGGGGCCCCGGGGAGCTGTTTTTT.

The chain has TRBV6-5 and TRBJ2-6, with TRBD2 as a possible D gene (6 bases). In germline, CDR1 is MNHEY, CDR2 SVGAGI. This CDR3 comprises 13 residues. The V gene lost 11 bases and the J gene lost 2 bases, with 10 bases spanning the gap. CDR3 protein: CASREAGANVLTF. The DNA of the CDR3 is TGTGCCTCGAGGGAGGCTGGGGCCAACGTCCTGACTTTC.

The chain joins TRBV6-5 to TRBJ2-7, with 8 bases matching TRBD1. Germline-derived CDR1 and CDR2 are MNHEY and SVGAGI. The CDR3 has 13 amino acids. Germline trimming cut 9 bases from V and 3 bases from J; bases unmatched to any gene: 7. CDR3 region: CASQSGQVYEQYF. The DNA of the CDR3 is TGTGCCAGTCAGTCGGGACAGGTCTACGAGCAGTACTTC.

The J gene is TRBJ1-2, the V gene TRBV18, with D perhaps matching TRBD1 (6 bases). CDR3 length: 16 residues. V lost 0 bases and J 8 bases, leaving 19 bases between the germline ends. Looked up from germline, CDR1 is KGHSH and CDR2 is LQKENI. CDR3 protein: CASSPPSNRDDGGYTF. In nucleotides, the CDR3 is TGTGCCAGCTCACCACCGAGTAACAGGGACGATGGGGGCTACACCTTC.

This clone was found a few times. The V gene is TRBV15, the J gene TRBJ1-4; D ambiguous. The CDR3 is 17 amino acids. V lost 1 base, J lost 4 bases, and 16 bases lay in between. Germline CDR1 reads LNHNV; CDR2 reads YYDKDF (reference sequence). Here the CDR3 reads CATSRGLQNAGNEKLFF. The CDR3 DNA reads as TGTGCCACCAGCAGAGGACTTCAAAATGCGGGTAATGAAAAACTGTTTTTT.

The chain is built from TRBV18 and TRBJ2-6; no clear D gene. Per the germline V gene, CDR1 is KGHSH and CDR2 is LQKENI. The V end lost 0 bases, the J end lost 7 bases, and 7 bases lay between the germline ends. There are 14 residues in the CDR3. Here the CDR3 reads CASSPPGNANVLTF. Here the CDR3 DNA reads TGTGCCAGCTCACCACCGGGCAATGCCAACGTCCTGACTTTC.

The chain is built from TRBV5-5 and TRBJ2-5; D might be TRBD2 (5 bases). V lost 3 bases and J 1 base, leaving 22 bases between the germline ends. Germline-derived CDR1 and CDR2 are SGHKS and YYEKEE (reference sequence). There are 18 residues in the CDR3. The DNA for the CDR3 is TGTGCCAGCAGCTCCCATCCCCGGGGTAAGGATGGCCAAGAGACCCAGTACTTC. Amino acid sequence: CASSSHPRGKDGQETQYF.

V is TRBV25-1 and J is TRBJ1-1; TRBD1 aligns across 9 bases. CDR1 is MGHDK and CDR2 is SYGVNS in the germline V gene. The CDR3 has 18 amino acids. The V segment lost 3 bases and the J segment 5 bases; nucleotides outside the gene matches: 16. This CDR3 reads CASSDLLTRTGVLTEAFF. The CDR3 region has the DNA TGTGCCAGCAGTGATCTACTAACCCGGACAGGGGTTTTGACTGAAGCTTTCTTT.

The genes are TRBV10-3 and TRBJ2-1; 11 bases are shared with TRBD2. V lost 4 bases, J lost 5 bases, and 10 bases stayed unmatched. CDR1 and CDR2 from the germline V gene are ENHRY and SYGVKD. This CDR3 has 17 residues. The CDR3 spells CAISGPTSGGGNNEQFF. CDR3 nucleotides: TGTGCCATCAGTGGACCTACTAGCGGGGGAGGGAACAATGAGCAGTTCTTC.

The chain uses TRBV24-1 and TRBJ1-2; TRBD1 aligns across 8 bases. The CDR3 has 17 residues. Germline CDR1 KGHDR, CDR2 SFDVKD. V trimming: 1 base; J trimming: 3 bases; junction bases outside the gene matches: 9. The CDR3 spells CATSDFGAGGKDYGYTF. For the CDR3, the DNA is TGTGCCACCAGTGATTTCGGGGCAGGGGGCAAAGACTATGGCTACACCTTC.

The chain employs TRBV4-1 and TRBJ1-2, with 7 bases identical to TRBD1. In germline, CDR1 is MGHRA, CDR2 YSYEKL. V was clipped by 0 bases and J by 3 bases; unmatched bases: 4. This CDR3 is 15 amino acids long. CDR3 coding DNA: TGCGCCAGCAGCCAAGATGAGGGGGCATACTATGGCTACACCTTC. Amino acids: CASSQDEGAYYGYTF.

The chain is built from TRBV9 and TRBJ2-1; 13 nucleotides align to TRBD2. The CDR3 length is 16 residues. V lost 1 base and J lost 8; bases outside the gene matches: 6. Germline-derived CDR1 and CDR2 are SGDLS and YYNGEE. The CDR3 nucleotides are TGTGCCAGCAGCGTATCCGGGACTAGCGGGGCCGATGAGCAGTTCTTC. The encoded protein is CASSVSGTSGADEQFF.

The V gene is TRBV2, the J gene TRBJ2-7; TRBD1 matches 7 bases. V lost 0 bases to trimming and J lost 5 bases; unmatched junction nucleotides: 7. There are 15 residues in the CDR3. Germline CDR1 reads SNHLY; CDR2 reads FYNNEI. CDR3 amino acids: CASSEARTGVDEQYF. The CDR3 DNA reads TGTGCCAGCAGTGAAGCGCGGACAGGAGTTGACGAGCAGTACTTC.

V is TRBV5-4 and J is TRBJ2-7, with TRBD2 as a possible D gene (5 bases). V was trimmed by 0 bases and J by 6 bases, leaving 13 bases between them. CDR3 size: 14 residues. From germline, CDR1 is SGHNT and CDR2 YYREEE (reference sequence). The CDR3 region has the DNA TGTGCCAGCAGCTTGGAGCTAGCAGCACCCGAGCAGTACTTC. The encoded protein is CASSLELAAPEQYF. Full variable domain (remainder filled in from reference TRBV5-4 and TRBJ2-7): ETGVTQSPTHLIKTRGQQVTLRCSSQSGHNTVSWYQQALGQGPQFIFQYYREEENGRGNFPPRFSGLQFPNYSSELNVNALELDDSALYLCASSLELAAPEQYFGPGTRLTVT.

The genes are TRBV2 and TRBJ1-2, with a weak D call TRBD1 (6 bases). Germline loops: CDR1 SNHLY, CDR2 FYNNEI. The CDR3 totals 14 residues. V was clipped by 7 bases and J by 4 bases, with 16 bases between them. The CDR3, as DNA: TGTGCCAGCACCCACCCGGACAGCGGCTATGGCTACACCTTC. It translates to CASTHPDSGYGYTF.

The rearrangement uses TRBV19 and TRBJ2-7; the match to TRBD1 covers 8 bases. The CDR3 contains 15 residues. Unmatched junction bases numbered 12, after V lost 6 bases and J lost 5 bases. Germline CDR1 and CDR2: LNHDA and SQIVND (reference sequence). In DNA form, the CDR3 reads TGTGCCAGTAGGAACCTCGGGACAGGAGGACACGAGCAGTACTTC. Its translation is CASRNLGTGGHEQYF.

V and J are TRBV19 and TRBJ1-2; a weak D match, TRBD1 (5 bases). Between the trimmed V and J ends, which lost 2 bases and 6 bases, there was a span of 10 bases. Germline V lookup: CDR1 LNHDA, CDR2 SQIVND (reference sequence). The CDR3 covers 13 residues. CDR3 sequence reads: CASSIQPGHGYTF. The CDR3 DNA sequence: TGTGCCAGTAGTATACAGCCAGGGCATGGCTACACCTTC.

This clone came up once. V and J are TRBV5-6 and TRBJ1-2, with D uncertain. Per germline, CDR1 SGHDT and CDR2 YYEEEE. The CDR3 has 15 residues. V lost 0 bases and J 4 bases, leaving 13 bases between the germline ends. CDR3 loop: CASSLASPYGYGYTF. As DNA, the CDR3 is TGTGCCAGCAGCTTGGCCTCACCCTATGGCTATGGCTACACCTTC. The full variable domain, completed using reference TRBV5-6 and TRBJ1-2, is DAGVTQSPTHLIKTRGQQVTLRCSPKSGHDTVSWYQQALGQGPQFIFQYYEEEERQRGNFPDRFSGHQFPNYSSELNVNALLLGDSALYLCASSLASPYGYGYTFGSGTRLTVV.

V is TRBV5-1 and J is TRBJ1-2; D is undetermined. Between the trimmed V and J ends, which lost 0 bases and 4 bases, there was a span of 13 bases. From germline, CDR1 is SGHRS and CDR2 YFSETQ. The CDR3 is made up of 15 amino acids. As DNA, the CDR3 is TGCGCCAGCAGCTTGGGGGGAGTGGCAGGCTATGGCTACACCTTC. It is translated as CASSLGGVAGYGYTF.